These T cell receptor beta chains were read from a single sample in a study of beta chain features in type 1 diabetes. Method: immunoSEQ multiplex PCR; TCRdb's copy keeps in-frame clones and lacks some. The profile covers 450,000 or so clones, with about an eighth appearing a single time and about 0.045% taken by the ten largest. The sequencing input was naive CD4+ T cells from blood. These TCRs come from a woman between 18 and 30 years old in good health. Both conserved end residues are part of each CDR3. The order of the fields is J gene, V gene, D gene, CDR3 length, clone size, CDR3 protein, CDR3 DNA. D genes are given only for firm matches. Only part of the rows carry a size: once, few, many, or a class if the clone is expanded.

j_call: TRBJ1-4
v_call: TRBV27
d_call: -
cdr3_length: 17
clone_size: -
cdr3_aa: CASSPRGFADPNEKLFF
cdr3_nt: TGTGCCAGCAGTCCTCGTGGCTTTGCGGACCCTAATGAAAAACTGTTTTTT

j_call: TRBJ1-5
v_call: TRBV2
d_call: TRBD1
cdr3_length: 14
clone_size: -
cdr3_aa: CASSGDRGNQPQHF
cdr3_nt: TGTGCCAGCAGTGGGGACAGGGGCAATCAGCCCCAGCATTTT

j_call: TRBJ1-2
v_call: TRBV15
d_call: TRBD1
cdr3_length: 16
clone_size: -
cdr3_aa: CATSRDRTGWNYGYTF
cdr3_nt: TGTGCCACCAGCAGAGATCGGACAGGGTGGAACTATGGCTACACCTTC

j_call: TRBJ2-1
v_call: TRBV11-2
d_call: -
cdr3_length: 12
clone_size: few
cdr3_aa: CASSSQVYEQFF
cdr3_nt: TGTGCCAGCAGCTCTCAGGTATATGAGCAGTTCTTC

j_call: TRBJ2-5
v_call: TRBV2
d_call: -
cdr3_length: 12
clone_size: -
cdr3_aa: CASLNSGETQYF
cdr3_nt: TGTGCCAGCCTTAACTCCGGGGAGACCCAGTACTTC

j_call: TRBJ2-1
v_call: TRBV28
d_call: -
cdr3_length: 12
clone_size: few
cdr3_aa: CASSLFGDEQFF
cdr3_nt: TGTGCCAGCAGTTTATTTGGGGATGAGCAGTTCTTC

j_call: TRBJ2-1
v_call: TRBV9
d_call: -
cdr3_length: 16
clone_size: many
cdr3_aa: CASSTGTTLLGNEQFF
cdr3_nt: TGTGCCAGCAGCACCGGGACAACTTTACTAGGCAATGAGCAGTTCTTC

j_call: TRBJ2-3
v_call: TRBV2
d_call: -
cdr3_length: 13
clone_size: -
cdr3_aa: CASVQTGISTQYF
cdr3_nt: TGTGCCAGTGTACAGACAGGAATAAGTACGCAGTATTTT

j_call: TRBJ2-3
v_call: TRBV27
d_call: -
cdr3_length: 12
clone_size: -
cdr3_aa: CASSRRADTQYF
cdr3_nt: TGTGCCAGCAGTAGGCGCGCAGATACGCAGTATTTT

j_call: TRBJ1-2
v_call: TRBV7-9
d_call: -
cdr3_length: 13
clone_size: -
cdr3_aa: CASSLDSLYGYTF
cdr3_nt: TGTGCCAGCAGCCTGGACAGCCTCTATGGCTACACCTTC

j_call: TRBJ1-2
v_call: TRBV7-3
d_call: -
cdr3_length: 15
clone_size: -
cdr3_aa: CASSHSGRSFYGYTF
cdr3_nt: TGTGCCAGCAGCCACTCGGGACGGAGTTTCTATGGCTACACCTTC

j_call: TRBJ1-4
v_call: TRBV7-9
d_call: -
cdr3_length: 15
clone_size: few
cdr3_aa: CASSFHRASNEKLFF
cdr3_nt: TGTGCCAGCAGCTTTCACAGGGCATCTAATGAAAAACTGTTTTTT

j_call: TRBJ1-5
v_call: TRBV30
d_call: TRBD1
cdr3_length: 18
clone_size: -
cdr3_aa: CAWSVRTTGGYSNQPQHF
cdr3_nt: TGTGCCTGGAGTGTACGGACGACAGGGGGCTATAGCAATCAGCCCCAGCATTTT

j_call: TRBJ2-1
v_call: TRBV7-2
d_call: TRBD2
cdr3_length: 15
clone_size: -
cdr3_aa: CASSLTSGGISEQFF
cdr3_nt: TGTGCCAGCAGCTTGACTAGCGGGGGGATCAGTGAGCAGTTCTTC

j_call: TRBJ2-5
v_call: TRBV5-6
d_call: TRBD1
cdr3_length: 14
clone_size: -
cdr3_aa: CASSGTVRQETQYF
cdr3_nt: TGTGCCAGCAGCGGGACAGTTAGACAAGAGACCCAGTACTTC

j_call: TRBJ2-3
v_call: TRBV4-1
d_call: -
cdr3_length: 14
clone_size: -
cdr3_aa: CASSVARSTDTQYF
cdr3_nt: TGCGCCAGCAGTGTGGCACGTAGCACAGATACGCAGTATTTT

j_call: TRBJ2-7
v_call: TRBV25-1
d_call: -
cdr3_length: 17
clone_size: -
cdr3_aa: CASSDPRGRGRAYEQYF
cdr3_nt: TGTGCCAGCAGTGATCCCCGCGGCAGGGGACGAGCCTACGAGCAGTACTTC

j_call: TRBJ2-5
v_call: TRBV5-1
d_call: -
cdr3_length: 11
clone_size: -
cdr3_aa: CASSTGGTQYF
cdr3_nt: TGCGCCAGCAGCACCGGTGGGACCCAGTACTTC

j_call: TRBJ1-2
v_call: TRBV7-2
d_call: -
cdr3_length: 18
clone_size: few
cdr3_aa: CASSLSSGGARGSYGYTF
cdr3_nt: TGTGCCAGCAGCTTAAGTTCTGGGGGCGCGAGGGGCAGCTATGGCTACACCTTC

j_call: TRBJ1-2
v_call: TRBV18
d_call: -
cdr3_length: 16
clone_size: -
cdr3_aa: CASSPAGQTFNYGYTF
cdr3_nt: TGTGCCAGCTCACCGGCCGGACAGACTTTCAACTATGGCTACACCTTC

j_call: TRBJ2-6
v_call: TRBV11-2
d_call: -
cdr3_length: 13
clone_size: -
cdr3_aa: CGAAISGANVLTF
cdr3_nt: TGTGGGGCGGCTATTTCTGGGGCCAACGTCCTGACTTTC

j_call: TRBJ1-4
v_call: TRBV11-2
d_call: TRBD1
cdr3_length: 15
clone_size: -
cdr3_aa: CASSPHRDRGEKLFF
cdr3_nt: TGTGCCAGCAGCCCGCACCGGGACAGGGGCGAAAAACTGTTTTTT

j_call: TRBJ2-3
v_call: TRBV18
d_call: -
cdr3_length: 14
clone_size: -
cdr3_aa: CASSPQGIPDTQYF
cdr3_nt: TGTGCCAGCTCACCGCAAGGGATCCCAGATACGCAGTATTTT

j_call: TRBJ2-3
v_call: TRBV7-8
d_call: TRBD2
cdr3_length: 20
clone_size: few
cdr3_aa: CASSLPRLAGGPESTDTQYF
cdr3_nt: TGTGCCAGCAGCTTACCGAGACTAGCGGGAGGGCCTGAGAGCACAGATACGCAGTATTTT

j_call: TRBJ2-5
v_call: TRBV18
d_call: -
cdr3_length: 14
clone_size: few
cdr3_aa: CASSPPGAGETQYF
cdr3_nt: TGTGCCAGCTCACCACCCGGGGCTGGGGAGACCCAGTACTTC

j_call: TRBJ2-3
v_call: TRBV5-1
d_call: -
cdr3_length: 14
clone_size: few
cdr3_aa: CASSSVAVTDTQYF
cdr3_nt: TGCGCCAGCAGCTCGGTAGCGGTAACAGATACGCAGTATTTT

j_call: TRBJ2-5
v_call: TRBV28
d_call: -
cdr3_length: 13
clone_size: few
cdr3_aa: CASRTGGYETQYF
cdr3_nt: TGTGCCAGCAGGACTGGGGGGTATGAGACCCAGTACTTC

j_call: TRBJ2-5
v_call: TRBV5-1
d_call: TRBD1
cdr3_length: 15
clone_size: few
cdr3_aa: CASEPGGQGRETQYF
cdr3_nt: TGCGCCAGTGAGCCTGGGGGACAGGGACGAGAGACCCAGTACTTC

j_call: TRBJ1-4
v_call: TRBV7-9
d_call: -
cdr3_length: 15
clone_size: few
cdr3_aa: CASSPSGHINEKLFF
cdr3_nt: TGTGCCAGCAGCCCCTCGGGACACATTAATGAAAAACTGTTTTTT

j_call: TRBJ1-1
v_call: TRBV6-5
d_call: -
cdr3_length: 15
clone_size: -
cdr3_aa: CASSYSGSLNTEAFF
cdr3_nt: TGTGCCAGCAGTTACTCGGGAAGTTTGAACACTGAAGCTTTCTTT

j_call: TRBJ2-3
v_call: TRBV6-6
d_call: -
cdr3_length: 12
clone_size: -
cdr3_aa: CASSSSTDTQYF
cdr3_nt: TGTGCCAGCAGCTCCAGCACAGATACGCAGTATTTT

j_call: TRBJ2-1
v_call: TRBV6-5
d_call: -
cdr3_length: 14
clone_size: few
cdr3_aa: CASRPDRSSSEQFF
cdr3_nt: TGTGCCAGCAGACCCGACAGGAGCAGCAGTGAGCAGTTCTTC

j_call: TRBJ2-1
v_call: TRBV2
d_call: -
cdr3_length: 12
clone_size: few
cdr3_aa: CASSEVGQLKFF
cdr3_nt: TGTGCCAGCAGTGAAGTTGGCCAGCTCAAGTTCTTC

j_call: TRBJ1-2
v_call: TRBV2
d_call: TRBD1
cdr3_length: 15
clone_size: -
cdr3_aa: CASSEVPTGMYGYTF
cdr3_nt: TGTGCCAGCAGTGAGGTCCCGACAGGGATGTATGGCTACACCTTC

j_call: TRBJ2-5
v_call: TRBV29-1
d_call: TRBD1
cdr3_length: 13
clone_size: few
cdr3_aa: CSVEGQGFETQYF
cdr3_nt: TGCAGCGTTGAGGGACAGGGGTTCGAGACCCAGTACTTC

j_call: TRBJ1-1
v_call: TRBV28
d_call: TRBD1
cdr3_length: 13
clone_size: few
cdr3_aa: CASRIWGDSEAFF
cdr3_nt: TGTGCCAGCCGAATATGGGGGGACAGTGAAGCTTTCTTT

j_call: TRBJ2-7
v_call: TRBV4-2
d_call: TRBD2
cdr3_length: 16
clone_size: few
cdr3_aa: CASSQDLAGEWYEQYF
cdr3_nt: TGTGCCAGCAGCCAGGATCTAGCGGGAGAATGGTACGAGCAGTACTTC

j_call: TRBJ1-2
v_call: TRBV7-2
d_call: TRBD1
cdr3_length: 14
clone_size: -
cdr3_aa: CASSSQRGDRKYTF
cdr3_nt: TGTGCCAGCAGCTCCCAACGCGGGGACAGAAAGTACACCTTC

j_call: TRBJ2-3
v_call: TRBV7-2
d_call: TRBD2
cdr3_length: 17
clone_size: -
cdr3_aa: CASSLVGGRGATDTQYF
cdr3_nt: TGTGCCAGCAGCTTAGTGGGCGGGCGGGGGGCAACAGATACGCAGTATTTT

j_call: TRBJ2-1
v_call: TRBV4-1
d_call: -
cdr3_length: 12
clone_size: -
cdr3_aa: CASSHIINEQFF
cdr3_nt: TGCGCCAGCAGCCATATCATCAATGAGCAGTTCTTC

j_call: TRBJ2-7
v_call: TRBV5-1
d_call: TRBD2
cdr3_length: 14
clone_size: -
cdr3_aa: CASSRSGDAYEQYF
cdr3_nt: TGCGCCAGCAGCAGGAGCGGGGACGCCTACGAGCAGTACTTC

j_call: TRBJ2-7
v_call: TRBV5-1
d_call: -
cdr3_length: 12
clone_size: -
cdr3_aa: CASSLVGSEQYF
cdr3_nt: TGCGCCAGCAGCTTGGTTGGGAGCGAGCAGTACTTC

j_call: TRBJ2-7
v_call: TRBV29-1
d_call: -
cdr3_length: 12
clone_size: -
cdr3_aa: CRVELGGYEQYF
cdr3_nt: TGCCGCGTTGAGCTGGGGGGCTACGAGCAGTACTTC

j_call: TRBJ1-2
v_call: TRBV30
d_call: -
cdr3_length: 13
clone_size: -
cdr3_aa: CAWSVWNLEGYTF
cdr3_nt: TGTGCCTGGAGTGTCTGGAATCTAGAAGGCTACACCTTC

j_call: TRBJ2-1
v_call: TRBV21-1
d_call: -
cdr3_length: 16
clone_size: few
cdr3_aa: CASSNTRKEKDNEQFF
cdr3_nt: TGTGCCAGCAGCAACACCCGGAAAGAAAAGGACAATGAGCAGTTCTTC

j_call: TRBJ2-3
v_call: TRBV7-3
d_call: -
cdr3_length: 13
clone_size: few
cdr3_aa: CASSKSWTDTQYF
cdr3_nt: TGTGCCAGCAGCAAAAGTTGGACAGATACGCAGTATTTT

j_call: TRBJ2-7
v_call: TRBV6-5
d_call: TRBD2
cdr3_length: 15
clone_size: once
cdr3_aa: CASSHKRELTYEQYF
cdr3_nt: TGTGCCAGCAGCCACAAGCGGGAGTTGACCTACGAGCAGTACTTC

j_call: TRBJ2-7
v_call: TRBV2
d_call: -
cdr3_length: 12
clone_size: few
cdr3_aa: CASRITGNEQYF
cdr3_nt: TGTGCCAGCAGGATCACGGGGAACGAGCAGTACTTC

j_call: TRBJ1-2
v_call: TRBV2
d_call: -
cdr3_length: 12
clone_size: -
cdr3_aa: CASSQNGYGYTF
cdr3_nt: TGTGCCAGCAGTCAAAACGGCTATGGCTACACCTTC

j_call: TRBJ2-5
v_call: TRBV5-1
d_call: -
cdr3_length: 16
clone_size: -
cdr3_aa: CASSLVPTGEKETQYF
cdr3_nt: TGCGCCAGCAGCTTGGTGCCGACAGGAGAAAAAGAGACCCAGTACTTC

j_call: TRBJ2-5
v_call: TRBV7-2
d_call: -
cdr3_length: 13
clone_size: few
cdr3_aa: CASSPSVWETQYF
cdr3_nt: TGTGCCAGCAGCCCTTCGGTATGGGAGACCCAGTACTTC

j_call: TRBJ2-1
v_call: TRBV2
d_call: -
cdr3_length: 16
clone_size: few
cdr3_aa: CASSAVDEQVYNEQFF
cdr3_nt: TGTGCCAGCAGTGCAGTCGACGAACAGGTATACAATGAGCAGTTCTTC

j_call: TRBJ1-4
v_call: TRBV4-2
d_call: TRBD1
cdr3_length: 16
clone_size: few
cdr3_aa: CASSPGQGTTNEKLFF
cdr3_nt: TGTGCCAGCAGCCCCGGACAGGGAACAACTAATGAAAAACTGTTTTTT